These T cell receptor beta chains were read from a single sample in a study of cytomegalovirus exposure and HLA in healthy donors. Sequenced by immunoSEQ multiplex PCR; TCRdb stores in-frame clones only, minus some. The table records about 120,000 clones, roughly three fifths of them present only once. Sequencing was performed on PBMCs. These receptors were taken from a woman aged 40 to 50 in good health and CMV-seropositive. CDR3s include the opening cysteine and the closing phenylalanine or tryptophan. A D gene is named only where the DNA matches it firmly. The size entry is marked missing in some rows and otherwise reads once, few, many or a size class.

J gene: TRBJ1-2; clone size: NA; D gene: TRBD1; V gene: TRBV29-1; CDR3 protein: CSVTRTGDGYTF; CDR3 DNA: TGCAGCGTTACCCGGACAGGGGATGGCTACACCTTC
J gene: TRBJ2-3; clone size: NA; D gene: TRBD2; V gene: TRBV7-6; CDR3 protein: CASSLGGAGGSTDTQYF; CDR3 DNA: TGTGCCAGCAGCTTAGGTGGGGCGGGGGGAAGCACAGATACGCAGTATTTT
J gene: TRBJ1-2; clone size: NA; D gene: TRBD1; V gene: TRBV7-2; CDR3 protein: CASSLGADRAEGGYTF; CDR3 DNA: TGTGCCAGCAGCTTAGGCGCGGACAGGGCCGAGGGTGGCTACACCTTC
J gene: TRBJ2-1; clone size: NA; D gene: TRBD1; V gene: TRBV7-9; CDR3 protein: CASSASGTGYNEQFF; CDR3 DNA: TGTGCCAGCAGCGCGTCCGGGACAGGGTACAATGAGCAGTTCTTC
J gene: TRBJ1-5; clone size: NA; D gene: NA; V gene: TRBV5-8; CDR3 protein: CASSGWGVMQPQHF; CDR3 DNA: TGTGCCAGCAGCGGGTGGGGGGTGATGCAGCCCCAGCATTTT
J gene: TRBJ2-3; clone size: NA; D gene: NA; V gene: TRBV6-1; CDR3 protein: CASSVHDRPPSTDTQYF; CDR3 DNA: TGTGCCAGCAGTGTGCACGACAGACCACCCTCCACAGATACGCAGTATTTT
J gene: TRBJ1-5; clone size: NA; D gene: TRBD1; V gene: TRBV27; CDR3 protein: CASSSDRGREPQHF; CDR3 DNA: TGTGCCAGCAGTTCCGACAGGGGAAGAGAGCCCCAGCATTTT
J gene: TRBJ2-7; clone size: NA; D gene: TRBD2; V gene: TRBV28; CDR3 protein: CASSVPRGAYEQYF; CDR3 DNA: TGTGCCAGCAGTGTCCCGCGGGGGGCCTACGAGCAGTACTTC
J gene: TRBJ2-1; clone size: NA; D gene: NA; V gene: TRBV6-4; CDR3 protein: CASSLGGAGYEQFF; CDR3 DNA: TGTGCCAGCAGTCTGGGGGGGGCCGGATACGAGCAGTTCTTC
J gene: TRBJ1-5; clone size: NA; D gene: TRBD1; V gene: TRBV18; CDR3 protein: CASSPRATGVHQPQHF; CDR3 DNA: TGTGCCAGCTCACCCCGGGCCACAGGGGTACATCAGCCCCAGCATTTT
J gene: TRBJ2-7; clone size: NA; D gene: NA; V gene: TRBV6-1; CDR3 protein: CASSVQGNYEQYF; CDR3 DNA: TGTGCCAGCAGTGTTCAGGGTAACTACGAGCAGTACTTC
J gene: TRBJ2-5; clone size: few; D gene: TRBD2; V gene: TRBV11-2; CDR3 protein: CASSSRLAGMAGETQYF; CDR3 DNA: TGTGCCAGCAGTTCCCGGCTAGCGGGGATGGCGGGAGAGACCCAGTACTTC
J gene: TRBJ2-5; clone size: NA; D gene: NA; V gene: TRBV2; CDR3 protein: CASSPPGEETQYF; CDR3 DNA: TGTGCCAGCAGTCCCCCGGGAGAAGAGACCCAGTACTTC
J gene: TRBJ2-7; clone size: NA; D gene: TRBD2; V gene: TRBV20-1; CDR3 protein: CSAGRGGEQYF; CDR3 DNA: TGCAGTGCTGGGAGGGGCGGGGAGCAGTACTTC
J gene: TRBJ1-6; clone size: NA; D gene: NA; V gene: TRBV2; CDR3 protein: CASSDQGYNSPLHF; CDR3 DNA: TGTGCCAGCAGTGACCAGGGTTATAATTCACCCCTCCACTTT
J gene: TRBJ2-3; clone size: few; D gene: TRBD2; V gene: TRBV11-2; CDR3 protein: CASSPRTSGSTQYF; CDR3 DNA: TGTGCCAGCAGCCCGAGGACTAGCGGGAGCACGCAGTATTTT
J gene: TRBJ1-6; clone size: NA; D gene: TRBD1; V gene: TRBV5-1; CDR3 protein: CASSSGQGNSPLHF; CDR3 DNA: TGCGCCAGCAGCTCGGGACAGGGTAATTCACCCCTCCACTTT
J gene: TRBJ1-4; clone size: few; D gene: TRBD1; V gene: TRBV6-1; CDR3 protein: CASSEPPGQGANEKLFF; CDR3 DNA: TGTGCCAGCAGTGAACCTCCGGGACAGGGTGCTAATGAAAAACTGTTTTTT
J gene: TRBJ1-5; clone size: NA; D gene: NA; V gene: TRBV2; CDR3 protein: CASSVGPHVPSNQPQHF; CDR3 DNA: TGTGCCAGCAGTGTTGGCCCACATGTTCCAAGCAATCAGCCCCAGCATTTT
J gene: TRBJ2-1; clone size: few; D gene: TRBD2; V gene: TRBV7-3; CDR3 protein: CASSPLAALYNEQFF; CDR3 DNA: TGTGCCAGCAGCCCTCTAGCGGCCCTATACAATGAGCAGTTCTTC
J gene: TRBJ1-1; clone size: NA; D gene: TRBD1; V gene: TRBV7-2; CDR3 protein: CASSLVRGKAFF; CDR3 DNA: TGTGCCAGCAGCTTAGTCAGGGGGAAAGCTTTCTTT
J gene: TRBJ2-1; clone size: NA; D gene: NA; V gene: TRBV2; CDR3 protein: CAAKERTYNEQFF; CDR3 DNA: TGTGCCGCCAAAGAGCGGACTTACAATGAGCAGTTCTTC
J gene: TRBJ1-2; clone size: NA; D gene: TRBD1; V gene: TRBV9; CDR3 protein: CASSRQGNGYTF; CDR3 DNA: TGTGCCAGCAGCCGACAGGGTAATGGCTACACCTTC
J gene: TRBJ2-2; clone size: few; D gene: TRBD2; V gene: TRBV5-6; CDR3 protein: CASRGGLSGELFF; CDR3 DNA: TGTGCCAGCAGGGGGGGGTTGTCCGGGGAGCTGTTTTTT
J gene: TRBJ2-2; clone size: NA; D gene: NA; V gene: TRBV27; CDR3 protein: CASSLFPGGELFF; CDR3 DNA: TGTGCCAGCAGTTTATTTCCGGGTGGGGAGCTGTTTTTT
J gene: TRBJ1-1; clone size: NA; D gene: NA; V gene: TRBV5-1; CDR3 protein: CASSLAIKNTEAFF; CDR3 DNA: TGCGCCAGCAGCTTGGCCATCAAGAACACTGAAGCTTTCTTT
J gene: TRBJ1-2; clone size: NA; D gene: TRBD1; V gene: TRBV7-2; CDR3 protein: CASSQRTGWDYGYTF; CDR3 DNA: TGTGCCAGCAGCCAGAGGACAGGCTGGGACTATGGCTACACCTTC
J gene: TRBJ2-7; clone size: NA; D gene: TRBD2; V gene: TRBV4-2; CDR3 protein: CASSQDASGRAREQYF; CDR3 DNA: TGTGCCAGCAGCCAAGATGCTAGCGGGAGGGCGAGAGAGCAGTACTTC
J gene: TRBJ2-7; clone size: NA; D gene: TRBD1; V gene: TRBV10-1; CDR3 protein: CASSEGQATSYEQYF; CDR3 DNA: TGCGCCAGCAGTGAAGGACAGGCGACCTCCTACGAGCAGTACTTC
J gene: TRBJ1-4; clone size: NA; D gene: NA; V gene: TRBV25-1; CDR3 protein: CASSEYRVDATNEKLFF; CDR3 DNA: TGTGCCAGCAGTGAATACAGGGTAGACGCAACTAATGAAAAACTGTTTTTT
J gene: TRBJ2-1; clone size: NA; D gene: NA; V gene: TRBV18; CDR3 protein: CASSPPGRDNEQFF; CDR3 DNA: TGTGCCAGCTCACCACCTGGCAGGGACAATGAGCAGTTCTTC
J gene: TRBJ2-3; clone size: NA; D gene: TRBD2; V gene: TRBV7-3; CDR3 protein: CASSTQSGSGTDTQYF; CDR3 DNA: TGTGCCAGCAGCACCCAAAGCGGGAGTGGCACAGATACGCAGTATTTT
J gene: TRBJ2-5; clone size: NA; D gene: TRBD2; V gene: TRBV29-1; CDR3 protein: CSVVGLAGETQYF; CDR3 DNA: TGCAGCGTTGTCGGACTAGCGGGGGAGACCCAGTACTTC
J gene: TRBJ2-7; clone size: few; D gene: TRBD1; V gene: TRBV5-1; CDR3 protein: CASSPRVFWDRGSYEQYF; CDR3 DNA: TGCGCCAGCAGCCCCCGAGTCTTTTGGGACAGGGGGTCCTACGAGCAGTACTTC
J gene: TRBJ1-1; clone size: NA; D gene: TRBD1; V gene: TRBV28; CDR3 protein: CASSLVQDRGQAFF; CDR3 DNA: TGTGCCAGCAGTCTCGTTCAAGACAGGGGGCAAGCTTTCTTT
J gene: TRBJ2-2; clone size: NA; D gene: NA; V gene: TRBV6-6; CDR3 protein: CASAGGAGTNTGELFF; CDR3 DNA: TGTGCCAGCGCTGGGGGGGCAGGCACGAACACCGGGGAGCTGTTTTTT
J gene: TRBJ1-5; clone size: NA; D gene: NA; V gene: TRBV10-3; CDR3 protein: CAISELGDQPQHF; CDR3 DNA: TGTGCCATCAGTGAGCTCGGAGATCAGCCCCAGCATTTT
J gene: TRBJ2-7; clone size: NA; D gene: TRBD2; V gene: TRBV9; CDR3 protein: CASSAGTSGSRYEQYF; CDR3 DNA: TGTGCCAGCAGCGCCGGGACTAGCGGGAGCCGCTACGAGCAGTACTTC
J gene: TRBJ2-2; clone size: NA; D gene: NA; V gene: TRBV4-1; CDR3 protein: CASSQDLAGVRTGELFF; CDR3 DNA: TGCGCCAGCAGCCAAGATCTAGCAGGGGTACGAACCGGGGAGCTGTTTTTT
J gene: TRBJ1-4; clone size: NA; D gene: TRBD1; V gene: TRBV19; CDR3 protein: CASSLTGGKEKLFF; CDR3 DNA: TGTGCCAGTAGCCTGACAGGGGGCAAGGAAAAACTGTTTTTT
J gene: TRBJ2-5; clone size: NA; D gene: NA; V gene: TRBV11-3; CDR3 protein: CASSTLTGPQETQYF; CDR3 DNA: TGTGCCAGCAGCACCCTCACAGGGCCTCAAGAGACCCAGTACTTC
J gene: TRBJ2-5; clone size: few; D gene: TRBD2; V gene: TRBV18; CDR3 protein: CASSPVRTSDQETQYF; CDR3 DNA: TGTGCCAGCTCACCCGTGCGGACTAGCGATCAAGAGACCCAGTACTTC
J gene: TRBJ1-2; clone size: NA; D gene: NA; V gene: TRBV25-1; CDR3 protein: CASMAANYGYTF; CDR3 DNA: TGTGCCAGCATGGCAGCTAACTATGGCTACACCTTC